The rows below give T cell receptor beta chains drawn from one sample of a study of PD-1 blockade in classical Hodgkin lymphoma. Here immunoSEQ multiplex PCR was the method, and the copy in TCRdb shows in-frame clones only, minus some. The sample holds roughly 68,000 clones, over 85% seen once. The sample comprised peripheral blood mononuclear cells (PBMCs). The receptors shown here come from a human donor with classical Hodgkin lymphoma. Both conserved end residues are part of each CDR3. A D gene is named only where the DNA matches it firmly.

TRBV27	TRBJ1-1	TRBD1	CASSFPRTGLNTEAFF	TGTGCCAGCAGTTTCCCACGGACAGGGTTGAACACTGAAGCTTTCTTT
TRBV5-1	TRBJ1-3	-	CASSLVLGTEGNTIYF	TGCGCCAGCAGCTTGGTCCTGGGAACAGAAGGAAACACCATATATTTT
TRBV6-1	TRBJ2-1	TRBD1	CASSDVAGGSNEQFF	TGTGCCAGCAGCGATGTAGCAGGGGGCTCCAATGAGCAGTTCTTC
TRBV19	TRBJ1-5	TRBD1	CASSIGQGYEPQHF	TGTGCCAGTAGTATAGGACAGGGTTATGAGCCCCAGCATTTT
TRBV28	TRBJ1-1	-	CASSLGGGGRTEAFF	TGTGCCAGCAGTTTGGGGGGAGGCGGTAGAACTGAAGCTTTCTTT
TRBV18	TRBJ1-5	-	CASSYQGSNQPQHF	TGTGCCAGCTCATATCAGGGGAGCAATCAGCCCCAGCATTTT
TRBV5-8	TRBJ1-3	TRBD1	CASSSGQAYSGNTIYF	TGTGCCAGCAGCTCGGGACAGGCCTACTCTGGAAACACCATATATTTT
TRBV5-6	TRBJ2-7	TRBD2	CASSLAGYPGGPYEQYF	TGTGCCAGCAGCTTGGCCGGTTACCCGGGAGGGCCGTACGAGCAGTACTTC
TRBV11-2	TRBJ2-3	TRBD1	CASSRRQGNKDTQYF	TGTGCCAGCAGCCGACGACAGGGAAATAAAGATACGCAGTATTTT
TRBV6-4	TRBJ2-1	TRBD1	CASSAQGQAYNEQFF	TGTGCCAGCAGTGCTCAAGGACAGGCCTACAATGAGCAGTTCTTC
TRBV10-3	TRBJ1-2	-	CAISAAGTIYGYTF	TGTGCCATCAGTGCGGCGGGCACTATCTATGGCTACACCTTC
TRBV29-1	TRBJ2-7	-	CSVEDLDYEQYF	TGCAGCGTTGAAGATCTCGACTACGAGCAGTACTTC
TRBV9	TRBJ1-1	-	CASTRSTGRGTEAFF	TGTGCCAGCACCCGTAGCACAGGTAGGGGCACTGAAGCTTTCTTT
TRBV7-2	TRBJ2-1	TRBD2	CASSPLYSGRSSSYNEQFF	TGTGCCAGCAGCCCCCTTTATAGCGGGAGGTCCAGCTCCTACAATGAGCAGTTCTTC
TRBV6-1	TRBJ2-1	TRBD1	CASNDLGQGGNEQFF	TGTGCCAGCAATGATCTGGGACAGGGTGGCAATGAGCAGTTCTTC
TRBV7-8	TRBJ2-5	-	CASSLATETQYF	TGTGCCAGCAGCTTAGCTACGGAGACCCAGTACTTC
TRBV6-5	TRBJ1-1	-	CASSYRGGIGDTEAFF	TGTGCCAGCAGTTACCGGGGGGGGATAGGGGACACTGAAGCTTTCTTT
TRBV27	TRBJ1-1	-	CASSNDSRRGTEAFF	TGTGCCAGCAGTAATGACAGCCGACGGGGCACTGAAGCTTTCTTT
TRBV27	TRBJ2-1	TRBD2	CASKLTSGYNEQFF	TGTGCCAGCAAGTTGACTAGCGGGTACAATGAGCAGTTCTTC
TRBV5-1	TRBJ1-1	TRBD1	CASSLGQGATAFF	TGCGCCAGCAGCTTGGGACAGGGGGCGACAGCTTTCTTT